A selection of T cell receptor beta chains follows, all from one sample in a study of healthy donors' naive CD4 and CD8 T cells. TCRdb called the reads again in MiXCR, with one record for every CDR3 protein. The sample lists approximately 180,000 distinct CDR3 sequences; under 85% were seen once. The specimen sequenced was naive CD4+ and CD8+ T cells sorted from blood, pooled from several donors. These receptors were obtained from a pool of human donors in good health; the sample pools cells from several healthy donors. The CDR3 runs from the conserved cysteine through the conserved F or W. The D gene is left open where the match is weak. Size values are once, few and many counts, or a class for expanded clones, and some rows have none.

D gene: NA; V gene: TRBV6-5; J gene: TRBJ2-1; clone size: NA; CDR3 protein: CASTDWSGRNEQFF; CDR3 DNA: TGTGCCAGCACCGACTGGAGTGGGAGAAATGAGCAGTTCTTC
D gene: NA; V gene: TRBV30; J gene: TRBJ1-2; clone size: NA; CDR3 protein: CAWSVHLPGYTF; CDR3 DNA: TGTGCCTGGAGTGTACACCTGCCTGGCTACACCTTC
D gene: NA; V gene: TRBV10-3; J gene: TRBJ1-5; clone size: NA; CDR3 protein: CAIGEQPSNQPQHF; CDR3 DNA: TGTGCCATCGGAGAACAGCCTAGCAATCAGCCCCAGCATTTT
D gene: TRBD1; V gene: TRBV29-1; J gene: TRBJ2-1; clone size: NA; CDR3 protein: CSGRTGNEQFF; CDR3 DNA: TGCAGCGGTCGGACAGGAAATGAGCAGTTCTTC
D gene: TRBD1; V gene: TRBV20-1; J gene: TRBJ1-1; clone size: NA; CDR3 protein: CSARGQGMNTEAFF; CDR3 DNA: TGCAGTGCTAGGGGACAGGGTATGAACACTGAAGCTTTCTTT
D gene: NA; V gene: TRBV11-2; J gene: TRBJ2-1; clone size: few; CDR3 protein: CASSLSLGQGTYNEQFF; CDR3 DNA: TGTGCCAGCAGCTTGTCGTTAGGGCAGGGGACCTACAATGAGCAGTTCTTC
D gene: TRBD1; V gene: TRBV6-2/TRBV6-3; J gene: TRBJ1-1; clone size: few; CDR3 protein: CASRPTGGNTEAFF; CDR3 DNA: TGTGCCAGCAGGCCGACAGGGGGGAACACTGAAGCTTTCTTT
D gene: NA; V gene: TRBV29-1; J gene: TRBJ1-3; clone size: NA; CDR3 protein: CSVTGTSGGNTIYF; CDR3 DNA: TGCAGCGTTACCGGGACGTCGGGTGGAAACACCATATATTTT
D gene: NA; V gene: TRBV20-1; J gene: TRBJ1-5; clone size: NA; CDR3 protein: CSAFELASNQPQHF; CDR3 DNA: TGCAGTGCTTTCGAGTTGGCGAGCAATCAGCCCCAGCATTTT
D gene: TRBD1; V gene: TRBV4-1; J gene: TRBJ2-7; clone size: NA; CDR3 protein: CASSQGAGGASEQYF; CDR3 DNA: TGCGCCAGCAGCCAAGGGGCAGGGGGCGCGTCCGAGCAGTACTTC
D gene: NA; V gene: TRBV5-6; J gene: TRBJ2-5; clone size: NA; CDR3 protein: CASSTPGFAGETQYF; CDR3 DNA: TGTGCCAGCAGCACTCCGGGATTCGCAGGGGAGACCCAGTACTTC
D gene: TRBD1; V gene: TRBV29-1; J gene: TRBJ1-2; clone size: NA; CDR3 protein: CSVSGQPYGYTF; CDR3 DNA: TGCAGCGTCTCGGGACAGCCCTATGGCTACACCTTC
D gene: NA; V gene: TRBV29-1; J gene: TRBJ2-7; clone size: NA; CDR3 protein: CSGLLPTPSYEQYF; CDR3 DNA: TGCAGCGGCCTCCTGCCGACACCATCCTACGAGCAGTACTTC
D gene: NA; V gene: TRBV15; J gene: TRBJ1-5; clone size: few; CDR3 protein: CATSREMGHNQPQHF; CDR3 DNA: TGTGCCACCAGCAGAGAGATGGGGCACAATCAGCCCCAGCATTTT
D gene: TRBD2; V gene: TRBV12-3/TRBV12-4; J gene: TRBJ2-7; clone size: few; CDR3 protein: CASSQRGTSLYEQYF; CDR3 DNA: TGTGCCAGCAGCCAGCGGGGTACGTCTTTGTACGAGCAGTACTTC
D gene: TRBD1; V gene: TRBV29-1; J gene: TRBJ1-1; clone size: NA; CDR3 protein: CSVGGRANTEAFF; CDR3 DNA: TGCAGCGTAGGGGGCAGGGCGAACACTGAAGCTTTCTTT
D gene: TRBD1; V gene: TRBV6-5; J gene: TRBJ1-1; clone size: NA; CDR3 protein: CASSHGGTGLNTEAFF; CDR3 DNA: TGTGCCAGCAGCCACGGCGGGACAGGGTTGAACACTGAAGCTTTCTTT
D gene: NA; V gene: TRBV29-1; J gene: TRBJ2-3; clone size: few; CDR3 protein: CSVVPARRSTDTQYF; CDR3 DNA: TGCAGCGTTGTCCCGGCGAGGAGAAGCACAGATACGCAGTATTTT
D gene: TRBD2; V gene: TRBV27; J gene: TRBJ2-7; clone size: few; CDR3 protein: CASSLLAGGPYEQYF; CDR3 DNA: TGTGCCAGCAGTTTACTCGCGGGAGGGCCTTACGAGCAGTACTTC
D gene: NA; V gene: TRBV29-1; J gene: TRBJ1-2; clone size: once; CDR3 protein: CSVSLTNYGYTF; CDR3 DNA: TGCAGCGTTTCCCTTACCAACTATGGCTACACCTTC
D gene: NA; V gene: TRBV5-1; J gene: TRBJ2-7; clone size: NA; CDR3 protein: CASSRGLGFDEQYF; CDR3 DNA: TGCGCCAGCAGCCGCGGCTTGGGGTTCGACGAGCAGTACTTC
D gene: NA; V gene: TRBV19; J gene: TRBJ1-1; clone size: NA; CDR3 protein: CASSTRAGMNTEAFF; CDR3 DNA: TGTGCCAGTAGTACTAGGGCGGGGATGAACACTGAAGCTTTCTTT
D gene: TRBD1; V gene: TRBV15; J gene: TRBJ2-1; clone size: NA; CDR3 protein: CATSRGDRGPEQFF; CDR3 DNA: TGTGCCACCAGCAGGGGAGACAGGGGGCCGGAGCAGTTCTTC
D gene: NA; V gene: TRBV29-1; J gene: TRBJ1-3; clone size: once; CDR3 protein: CSGADGGNTIYF; CDR3 DNA: TGCAGCGGAGCCGATGGTGGAAACACCATATATTTT
D gene: NA; V gene: TRBV15; J gene: TRBJ1-2; clone size: few; CDR3 protein: CAVRPGADPYGYTF; CDR3 DNA: TGTGCCGTCCGTCCTGGCGCGGACCCTTATGGCTACACCTTC
D gene: TRBD2; V gene: TRBV15; J gene: TRBJ2-1; clone size: NA; CDR3 protein: CATSREGLESRNEQFF; CDR3 DNA: TGTGCCACCAGCAGAGAAGGACTAGAGTCCCGTAATGAGCAGTTCTTC
D gene: TRBD1; V gene: TRBV6-5; J gene: TRBJ1-6; clone size: once; CDR3 protein: CASSYSTGTGGNNSPLHF; CDR3 DNA: TGTGCCAGCAGTTACTCGACGGGGACAGGGGGCAATAATTCACCCCTCCACTTT
D gene: TRBD1; V gene: TRBV19; J gene: TRBJ1-6; clone size: NA; CDR3 protein: CASSKSRQGNSPLHF; CDR3 DNA: TGTGCCAGTAGTAAATCCCGACAGGGCAATTCACCCCTCCACTTT
D gene: NA; V gene: TRBV29-1; J gene: TRBJ1-1; clone size: NA; CDR3 protein: CSVEAVSRRGSEAFF; CDR3 DNA: TGCAGCGTTGAGGCGGTTTCCCGCCGGGGGTCCGAAGCTTTCTTT